This T cell receptor (beta chain) was identified in a study of glioma-infiltrating T cells. Amplification of TCR alpha and beta CDR3 regions from RNA used iRepertoire nested multiplex PCR. For one-step reverse transcription and amplification, about 90-450 ng of tissue mRNA or PBMC total RNA was used. TCRdb processed the multiplex PCR reads anew with MiXCR; each CDR3 protein has one entry. The sample consists of about 400,000 distinct CDR3 sequences, about two fifths of them appearing once. The CDR3 is 16 amino acids. Trimming left V 4 bases short and J 4 bases short, with 18 bases between. CDR1 LGHNA and CDR2 YSLEER come from the germline V gene. This clonotype has just a few counts. As yet, its antigen is unknown. Study outcomes and limitations: Very few CDR3 sequences were shared between tissue and blood. Patients with low tissue-blood divergence carried a signature set of shared blood CDR3 motifs. Gliomas, especially low-grade, showed above-expected tissue-blood divergence; non-neoplastic patients showed below.

This receptor was identified in a human donor with low-grade glioma or glioblastoma, undergoing nonglioma brain surgery, or in good health (not recorded which). Sequencing input: glioma tissue, nonneoplastic brain tissue, or PBMCs (not recorded which). The chain combines TRBV4-3 with TRBJ2-3; TRBD2 is a possible D gene (6 bases). In DNA, the CDR3 is TGCGCCAGCAGCCCCCGCGGGGCCAGATCATCAGATACGCAGTATTTT. Translation gives CASSPRGARSSDTQYF.